This is a list of T cell receptor beta chains from one sample in a study of blood T cell repertoires in COVID-19. Generated by immunoSEQ multiplex PCR, the TCRdb table keeps only in-frame clones and is missing some. Found here are approximately 41,000 clones, about four fifths of them singletons; the top ten hold roughly 45%. What was sequenced was peripheral blood. All receptors come from a woman aged 80 or over with acute or convalescent COVID-19. The CDR3 runs from the conserved cysteine through the conserved F or W. D genes are given only for firm matches. Not all rows give a size; the values are once, few, many and, for expanded clones, a class.

clone size: NA
CDR3 length: 14
J gene: TRBJ1-2
D gene: NA
V gene: TRBV11-1
CDR3 protein: CASSLGHFSYGYTF
CDR3 DNA: TGTGCCAGCAGCTTAGGACACTTCAGCTATGGCTACACCTTC

clone size: NA
CDR3 length: 14
J gene: TRBJ2-5
D gene: TRBD1
V gene: TRBV15
CDR3 protein: CATSRQTGEETQYF
CDR3 DNA: TGTGCCACCAGCAGACAGACAGGGGAAGAGACCCAGTACTTC

clone size: NA
CDR3 length: 14
J gene: TRBJ1-5
D gene: NA
V gene: TRBV9
CDR3 protein: CASSGSTEVEPQHF
CDR3 DNA: TGTGCCAGCAGCGGGAGCACCGAGGTTGAGCCCCAGCATTTT

clone size: NA
CDR3 length: 17
J gene: TRBJ1-3
D gene: NA
V gene: TRBV5-1
CDR3 protein: CASSFTGTPFSGNTIYF
CDR3 DNA: TGCGCCAGCAGTTTCACCGGGACACCCTTCTCTGGAAACACCATATATTTT

clone size: once
CDR3 length: 15
J gene: TRBJ1-6
D gene: TRBD1
V gene: TRBV13
CDR3 protein: CASKGGDSYNSPLHF
CDR3 DNA: TGTGCCAGCAAAGGAGGGGACAGCTATAATTCACCCCTCCACTTT

clone size: NA
CDR3 length: 18
J gene: TRBJ2-5
D gene: TRBD2
V gene: TRBV3-1/TRBV3-2
CDR3 protein: CASSQDLSGGALGETQYF
CDR3 DNA: TGTGCCAGCAGCCAAGATCTGAGCGGGGGGGCCCTTGGAGAGACCCAGTACTTC

clone size: NA
CDR3 length: 14
J gene: TRBJ2-1
D gene: NA
V gene: TRBV29-1
CDR3 protein: CSVDGLPRGNEQFF
CDR3 DNA: TGCAGCGTCGACGGACTCCCTCGGGGCAATGAGCAGTTCTTC

clone size: few
CDR3 length: 14
J gene: TRBJ2-1
D gene: NA
V gene: TRBV28
CDR3 protein: CATRQGGSYNEQFF
CDR3 DNA: TGTGCCACCCGACAGGGAGGTTCCTACAATGAGCAGTTCTTC

clone size: many
CDR3 length: 15
J gene: TRBJ2-7
D gene: TRBD1
V gene: TRBV5-1
CDR3 protein: CASSFSGGPYYEQYF
CDR3 DNA: TGCGCCAGCAGCTTTTCAGGGGGACCTTACTACGAGCAGTACTTC

clone size: NA
CDR3 length: 13
J gene: TRBJ1-2
D gene: NA
V gene: TRBV28
CDR3 protein: CASSTPNGRGYTF
CDR3 DNA: TGTGCCAGCAGCACGCCGAACGGGCGGGGTTACACCTTC

clone size: NA
CDR3 length: 15
J gene: TRBJ1-6
D gene: NA
V gene: TRBV7-9
CDR3 protein: CASSFSPGGNSPLHF
CDR3 DNA: TGTGCCAGCAGCTTTTCGCCGGGGGGTAACTCACCCCTCCACTTT

clone size: NA
CDR3 length: 14
J gene: TRBJ1-1
D gene: NA
V gene: TRBV29-1
CDR3 protein: CSVEDLQGNTEAFF
CDR3 DNA: TGCAGCGTTGAAGATCTCCAGGGGAACACTGAAGCTTTCTTT

clone size: NA
CDR3 length: 14
J gene: TRBJ2-3
D gene: NA
V gene: TRBV13
CDR3 protein: CASSLPGGTDTQYF
CDR3 DNA: TGTGCCAGCAGCTTACCCGGGGGAACCGATACGCAGTATTTT

clone size: NA
CDR3 length: 13
J gene: TRBJ1-2
D gene: NA
V gene: TRBV6-6
CDR3 protein: CASSPISDYGYTF
CDR3 DNA: TGTGCCAGCAGCCCAATATCGGACTATGGCTACACCTTC

clone size: NA
CDR3 length: 14
J gene: TRBJ1-5
D gene: NA
V gene: TRBV5-1
CDR3 protein: CASSLAVGDQPQHF
CDR3 DNA: TGCGCCAGCAGCTTGGCTGTGGGAGATCAGCCCCAGCATTTT

clone size: NA
CDR3 length: 13
J gene: TRBJ1-1
D gene: NA
V gene: TRBV30
CDR3 protein: CAWSGGQHTEAFF
CDR3 DNA: TGTGCCTGGAGTGGTGGACAACACACTGAAGCTTTCTTT

clone size: NA
CDR3 length: 13
J gene: TRBJ1-1
D gene: NA
V gene: TRBV21-1
CDR3 protein: CASRGQGNTEAFF
CDR3 DNA: TGTGCCAGCAGGGGACAGGGGAACACTGAAGCTTTCTTT

clone size: once
CDR3 length: 13
J gene: TRBJ1-2
D gene: NA
V gene: TRBV5-1
CDR3 protein: CASSLMEFYGYTF
CDR3 DNA: TGCGCCAGCAGCCTTATGGAGTTCTATGGCTACACCTTC

clone size: NA
CDR3 length: 12
J gene: TRBJ1-1
D gene: NA
V gene: TRBV10-3
CDR3 protein: CAARSMNTEAFF
CDR3 DNA: TGTGCCGCCCGGTCGATGAACACTGAAGCTTTCTTT

clone size: NA
CDR3 length: 12
J gene: TRBJ1-2
D gene: NA
V gene: TRBV30
CDR3 protein: CAWGASNYGYTF
CDR3 DNA: TGTGCCTGGGGGGCATCTAACTATGGCTACACCTTC

clone size: NA
CDR3 length: 13
J gene: TRBJ1-1
D gene: TRBD1
V gene: TRBV7-9
CDR3 protein: CASSLGQGGGAFF
CDR3 DNA: TGTGCCAGCAGCCTGGGACAGGGCGGAGGAGCTTTCTTT

clone size: NA
CDR3 length: 15
J gene: TRBJ2-5
D gene: TRBD1
V gene: TRBV15
CDR3 protein: CATSRLTGGWETQYF
CDR3 DNA: TGTGCCACCAGCAGATTAACAGGGGGGTGGGAGACCCAGTACTTC

clone size: NA
CDR3 length: 15
J gene: TRBJ1-4
D gene: NA
V gene: TRBV7-2
CDR3 protein: CASSLRVSTNEKLFF
CDR3 DNA: TGTGCCAGCAGCTTACGGGTATCAACTAATGAAAAACTGTTTTTT

clone size: NA
CDR3 length: 13
J gene: TRBJ1-2
D gene: TRBD1
V gene: TRBV10-3
CDR3 protein: CAITPTGTYGYTF
CDR3 DNA: TGTGCCATCACTCCGACAGGGACCTATGGCTACACCTTC

clone size: NA
CDR3 length: 14
J gene: TRBJ1-6
D gene: NA
V gene: TRBV5-1
CDR3 protein: CASSQGTYNSPLHF
CDR3 DNA: TGCGCCAGCAGTCAGGGGACCTATAATTCACCCCTCCACTTT

clone size: NA
CDR3 length: 14
J gene: TRBJ1-4
D gene: TRBD1
V gene: TRBV9
CDR3 protein: CASSVGTGGEKLFF
CDR3 DNA: TGTGCCAGCAGCGTCGGGACAGGGGGTGAAAAACTGTTTTTT

clone size: NA
CDR3 length: 15
J gene: TRBJ1-3
D gene: TRBD1
V gene: TRBV2
CDR3 protein: CASTLRGRQGDTIYF
CDR3 DNA: TGTGCCAGCACCCTACGAGGCCGTCAGGGGGACACCATATATTTT

clone size: once
CDR3 length: 15
J gene: TRBJ2-3
D gene: TRBD2
V gene: TRBV6-5
CDR3 protein: CASRGLAGGKDTQYF
CDR3 DNA: TGTGCCAGCAGAGGACTAGCGGGGGGAAAGGATACGCAGTATTTT

clone size: NA
CDR3 length: 15
J gene: TRBJ1-1
D gene: NA
V gene: TRBV3-1/TRBV3-2
CDR3 protein: CASSPPGGLNTEAFF
CDR3 DNA: TGTGCCAGCAGCCCCCCAGGAGGGTTGAACACTGAAGCTTTCTTT

clone size: NA
CDR3 length: 13
J gene: TRBJ2-7
D gene: NA
V gene: TRBV2
CDR3 protein: CASSAGTLYEQYF
CDR3 DNA: TGTGCCAGCAGTGCCGGGACTCTCTACGAGCAGTACTTC

clone size: NA
CDR3 length: 15
J gene: TRBJ1-4
D gene: NA
V gene: TRBV27
CDR3 protein: CASSLGWGEGEKLFF
CDR3 DNA: TGTGCCAGCAGTTTAGGGTGGGGGGAAGGGGAAAAACTGTTTTTT

clone size: NA
CDR3 length: 14
J gene: TRBJ2-5
D gene: NA
V gene: TRBV6-5
CDR3 protein: CASETLGFRETQYF
CDR3 DNA: TGTGCCAGCGAGACACTAGGCTTTCGGGAGACCCAGTACTTC

clone size: once
CDR3 length: 13
J gene: TRBJ1-6
D gene: NA
V gene: TRBV12-3/TRBV12-4
CDR3 protein: CASSLGLNSPLHF
CDR3 DNA: TGTGCCAGCAGTTTGGGACTTAATTCACCCCTCCACTTT

clone size: NA
CDR3 length: 13
J gene: TRBJ2-1
D gene: NA
V gene: TRBV5-6
CDR3 protein: CASSLPSYNEQFF
CDR3 DNA: TGTGCCAGCAGCTTGCCCTCGTACAATGAGCAGTTCTTC

clone size: NA
CDR3 length: 14
J gene: TRBJ1-1
D gene: NA
V gene: TRBV7-9
CDR3 protein: CASSLSAVNTEAFF
CDR3 DNA: TGTGCCAGCAGCTTAAGCGCGGTGAACACTGAAGCTTTCTTT

clone size: NA
CDR3 length: 13
J gene: TRBJ1-1
D gene: NA
V gene: TRBV7-9
CDR3 protein: CASKGEGNTEAFF
CDR3 DNA: TGTGCCAGCAAGGGGGAGGGGAACACTGAAGCTTTCTTT

clone size: NA
CDR3 length: 15
J gene: TRBJ2-1
D gene: TRBD2
V gene: TRBV6-5
CDR3 protein: CASSYSPSGGAGPFF
CDR3 DNA: TGTGCCAGCAGTTACTCGCCTAGCGGGGGGGCCGGTCCGTTCTTC

clone size: NA
CDR3 length: 12
J gene: TRBJ2-7
D gene: NA
V gene: TRBV2
CDR3 protein: CASSEEAYEQYF
CDR3 DNA: TGTGCCAGCAGTGAGGAGGCTTACGAGCAGTACTTC

clone size: NA
CDR3 length: 14
J gene: TRBJ2-3
D gene: NA
V gene: TRBV10-3
CDR3 protein: CAISVTGRGDTQYF
CDR3 DNA: TGTGCCATCAGTGTTACAGGGAGGGGCGATACGCAGTATTTT

clone size: NA
CDR3 length: 13
J gene: TRBJ2-7
D gene: NA
V gene: TRBV18
CDR3 protein: CASSKDNSYEQYF
CDR3 DNA: TGTGCCAGCTCAAAGGACAACTCCTACGAGCAGTACTTC

clone size: NA
CDR3 length: 16
J gene: TRBJ1-4
D gene: TRBD1
V gene: TRBV5-8
CDR3 protein: CATYRGDLATNEKLFF
CDR3 DNA: TGTGCCACCTACAGGGGGGACCTTGCAACTAATGAAAAACTGTTTTTT

clone size: NA
CDR3 length: 14
J gene: TRBJ1-1
D gene: NA
V gene: TRBV6-5
CDR3 protein: CASRDTGGDTEAFF
CDR3 DNA: TGTGCCAGCAGGGACACAGGAGGGGACACTGAAGCTTTCTTT

clone size: NA
CDR3 length: 14
J gene: TRBJ1-4
D gene: NA
V gene: TRBV28
CDR3 protein: CASSPGQTNEKLFF
CDR3 DNA: TGTGCCAGCAGTCCCGGACAGACGAATGAAAAACTGTTTTTT

clone size: NA
CDR3 length: 13
J gene: TRBJ2-7
D gene: NA
V gene: TRBV28
CDR3 protein: CASSFGSSREQYF
CDR3 DNA: TGTGCCAGCAGTTTCGGCTCTTCGAGGGAGCAGTACTTC

clone size: NA
CDR3 length: 13
J gene: TRBJ2-3
D gene: NA
V gene: TRBV5-4
CDR3 protein: CASKVGGKDTQYF
CDR3 DNA: TGTGCCAGCAAAGTGGGGGGTAAAGATACGCAGTATTTT

clone size: NA
CDR3 length: 13
J gene: TRBJ2-2
D gene: NA
V gene: TRBV11-2
CDR3 protein: CASSYDGFGELFF
CDR3 DNA: TGTGCCAGCAGCTACGACGGGTTCGGGGAGCTGTTTTTT

clone size: once
CDR3 length: 15
J gene: TRBJ2-3
D gene: TRBD1
V gene: TRBV5-4
CDR3 protein: CASSLDRALGGTQYF
CDR3 DNA: TGTGCCAGCAGCCTAGACAGGGCCTTAGGTGGTACGCAGTATTTT

clone size: NA
CDR3 length: 13
J gene: TRBJ1-1
D gene: NA
V gene: TRBV30
CDR3 protein: CAWSVHPNTEAFF
CDR3 DNA: TGTGCCTGGAGTGTACACCCGAACACTGAAGCTTTCTTT

clone size: NA
CDR3 length: 13
J gene: TRBJ2-3
D gene: NA
V gene: TRBV12-5
CDR3 protein: CASGLASTDTQYF
CDR3 DNA: TGTGCTAGTGGTTTAGCTAGCACAGATACGCAGTATTTT

clone size: NA
CDR3 length: 14
J gene: TRBJ1-2
D gene: NA
V gene: TRBV5-4
CDR3 protein: CASSLYSSNYGYTF
CDR3 DNA: TGTGCCAGCAGCTTGTACAGTTCTAACTATGGCTACACCTTC

clone size: NA
CDR3 length: 13
J gene: TRBJ2-1
D gene: TRBD2
V gene: TRBV6-5
CDR3 protein: CASGGTRGNEQFF
CDR3 DNA: TGTGCCAGTGGAGGGACTAGGGGGAATGAGCAGTTCTTC

clone size: NA
CDR3 length: 13
J gene: TRBJ1-5
D gene: NA
V gene: TRBV7-2
CDR3 protein: CASSLAEGQPQHF
CDR3 DNA: TGTGCCAGCAGCTTAGCGGAGGGTCAGCCCCAGCATTTT

clone size: NA
CDR3 length: 14
J gene: TRBJ1-1
D gene: NA
V gene: TRBV27
CDR3 protein: CASSPYRKNTEAFF
CDR3 DNA: TGTGCCAGCAGTCCCTACAGAAAGAACACTGAAGCTTTCTTT

clone size: NA
CDR3 length: 15
J gene: TRBJ2-4
D gene: NA
V gene: TRBV10-3
CDR3 protein: CAISPGELAKNIQYF
CDR3 DNA: TGTGCCATCAGTCCGGGAGAACTAGCCAAAAACATTCAGTACTTC

clone size: NA
CDR3 length: 14
J gene: TRBJ2-1
D gene: TRBD2
V gene: TRBV9
CDR3 protein: CASSVGGGVYEQFF
CDR3 DNA: TGTGCCAGCAGCGTTGGCGGGGGGGTATATGAGCAGTTCTTC

clone size: NA
CDR3 length: 15
J gene: TRBJ2-2
D gene: TRBD1
V gene: TRBV7-8
CDR3 protein: CASTMDRVTTGELFF
CDR3 DNA: TGTGCCAGCACCATGGACAGGGTGACGACCGGGGAGCTGTTTTTT

clone size: once
CDR3 length: 13
J gene: TRBJ2-7
D gene: TRBD1
V gene: TRBV19
CDR3 protein: CASSTDRDGEQYF
CDR3 DNA: TGTGCCAGTAGTACGGACAGGGACGGCGAGCAGTACTTC